The next 20 T cell receptor beta chains were all read from a single sample in a study of CD8 T cells in ankylosing spondylitis. TCRdb reprocessed the 5' RACE reads via MiXCR and lists one record per CDR3 protein. The data show approximately 340,000 distinct CDR3 sequences, with under 15% seen just once and 1.1% held by the top ten. The sample was blood, either unsorted or a sorted T cell fraction (not recorded which). These TCRs come from a male donor with ankylosing spondylitis or in good health (not recorded which).

This clonotype was found a few times. The CDR3 loop is CASSLGPGEFTEAFF. CDR3 nucleotides: TGTGCCAGCAGCCTGGGGCCAGGGGAATTTACTGAAGCTTTCTTT. This sequence joins TRBV28 and TRBJ1-1; maybe TRBD1 (6 bases). V shed 6 bases and J shed 5 bases, with 19 bases lying between them. Germline V gene lookup returns CDR1 MDHEN and CDR2 SYDVKM. The CDR3 loop spans 15 amino acids.

This clonotype was counted between two and nine times. The V gene is TRBV3-1, the J gene TRBJ2-2, with D perhaps matching TRBD1 (5 bases). Germline V gene lookup returns CDR1 LGHDT and CDR2 YNNKEL (reference sequence). This CDR3 is 13 amino acids long. V lost 6 bases to trimming and J lost 3 bases, with 8 bases between them. CDR3 bases: TGTGCCAGCAGACAGACAGACACCGGGGAGCTGTTTTTT. Translation: CASRQTDTGELFF.

This clonotype was counted between two and nine times. The rearrangement joins TRBV11-2 to TRBJ2-3; D is undetermined. The CDR3 is made up of 15 amino acids. Germline CDR1 is SGHAT and CDR2 is FQNNGV. V lost 3 bases and J lost 6, with 16 bases in between. The CDR3 nucleotides are TGTGCCAGCAGCTTTACGGCCAACGGAGTGGATACGCAGTATTTT. Translated: CASSFTANGVDTQYF.

In the case of this clonotype: At one end, the junction sequence differs from germline, possibly due to a read error. The rearrangement uses TRBV11-2 and TRBJ2-7; D is unclear. The V gene's germline CDR1 is SGHAT and CDR2 FQNNGV. The CDR3 contains 12 residues. CDR3 amino acids: CARSLNSYEQYF. CDR3 coding DNA: TGTGCCAGAAGCTTAAACTCCTACGAGCAGTACTTC.

V usage is TRBV11-2 and J usage is TRBJ2-7, with TRBD2 matching 7 bases. CDR3 length: 15 amino acids. V lost 0 bases and J lost 5; bases outside the gene matches: 7. CDR1 SGHAT and CDR2 FQNNGV come from the germline V gene. The CDR3 coding sequence is TGTGCCAGCAGCTTAGAGGGCGGGAGAGATGACGAGCAGTACTTC. Amino acid sequence: CASSLEGGRDDEQYF.

The sample holds a few counts of this clonotype. This sequence joins TRBV3-1 and TRBJ2-5; TRBD1 aligns across 8 bases. Germline lookup yields CDR1 LGHDT and CDR2 YNNKEL (reference sequence). The CDR3 runs 14 residues. The V gene end was trimmed by 6 bases and the J gene end by 5 bases; junction bases not matched to a gene: 8. CDR3 sequence reads: CASSRRQGRETQYF. CDR3 bases: TGTGCCAGCAGTCGAAGACAGGGGCGGGAGACCCAGTACTTC.

The chain is built from TRBV10-3 and TRBJ2-1, with TRBD2 matching 12 bases. Per germline, CDR1 ENHRY and CDR2 SYGVKD. The V and J ends lost 11 bases and 0 bases, in that order; junction bases with no gene match: 11. The CDR3 runs to 17 residues. The DNA for the CDR3 is TGTGCCGTCATGAGGACTAGCGGGGTCAGCTCCTACAATGAGCAGTTCTTC. The encoded protein is CAVMRTSGVSSYNEQFF.

This clonotype showed up just a few times. This sequence joins TRBV4-1 and TRBJ1-1; tentative D call: TRBD1 (6 bases). V was trimmed by 5 bases and J by 4 bases, leaving 17 bases between them. This CDR3 is built from 15 residues. Germline V gene sequence: CDR1 MGHRA, CDR2 YSYEKL. The CDR3 DNA reads as TGCGCCAGCAGCAGGGGGGGGATATTTAGCACTGAAGCTTTCTTT. It codes for CASSRGGIFSTEAFF.

J is TRBJ2-6 and V is TRBV12-3 or TRBV12-4; D uncertain. V was trimmed by 7 bases and J by 0 bases, leaving 13 bases between them. The CDR3 covers 16 residues. This chain's CDR3 is CASTLRDSSGANVLTF. The CDR3 nucleotides are TGTGCCAGCACCCTTAGGGATAGCTCTGGGGCCAACGTCCTGACTTTC.

V is TRBV20-1 and J is TRBJ2-3; 8 bases agree with TRBD2. Germline trimming cut 6 bases from V and 8 bases from J; bases unmatched to any gene: 4. Germline assignment: CDR1 DFQATT and CDR2 SNEGSKA (reference sequence). CDR3 size: 11 residues. CDR3 sequence reads: CSAGLAPTQYF. The CDR3 DNA is TGCAGTGCAGGACTAGCCCCTACGCAGTATTTT.

The chain carries TRBV4-1 and TRBJ1-5; tentative D call: TRBD1 (6 bases). V was cut by 0 bases and J by 3 bases, with 9 bases left in between. The CDR3 totals 15 residues. Germline-derived CDR1 and CDR2 are MGHRA and YSYEKL. Here the CDR3 DNA reads TGCGCCAGCAGCCAAGATGGACAGCCCAATCAGCCCCAGCATTTT. Translating gives CASSQDGQPNQPQHF.

This clonotype was counted a few times. The V and J genes are TRBV7-9 and TRBJ2-5; no reliable D call. V shed 2 bases and J shed 3 bases, with 7 bases lying between them. Germline CDR1 is SEHNR and CDR2 is FQNEAQ (reference sequence). The CDR3 runs 13 residues. The CDR3 nucleotides are TGTGCCAGCAGCTTATGGGCAGAAGAGACCCAGTACTTC. Amino acids: CASSLWAEETQYF.

The gene calls are TRBV5-6 and TRBJ1-6, with 7 bases fitting TRBD1. The germline CDR1 and CDR2 sequences are SGHDT and YYEEEE. After removal of 0 bases from V and 4 bases from J, the junction contained 4 bases not matched to a gene. The length of the CDR3 is 16 residues. The CDR3 region is CASSLGQGRYNSPLHF. In nucleotides, the CDR3 is TGTGCCAGCAGCTTGGGACAGGGTCGGTATAATTCACCCCTCCACTTT.

In this sample, this clonotype turned up many times. This chain links TRBV5-1 with TRBJ2-7; possible D gene TRBD1, 5 bases. The CDR3 consists of 14 residues. CDR1 is SGHRS and CDR2 is YFSETQ in the germline V gene. With 0 bases removed from V and 7 bases from J, the gap between germline ends came to 14 bases. For the CDR3, the DNA is TGCGCCAGCAGCTTGGTGGGGCAGGCTGGTGAGCAGTACTTC. This gives the protein CASSLVGQAGEQYF.

This clonotype was recorded a few times. The chain employs TRBV6-1 and TRBJ2-7; D is tentatively TRBD1 or TRBD2 (5 bases each). Germline V CDR1 and CDR2: MNHNS, SASEGT. This CDR3 contains 16 residues. Trimming left V 5 bases short and J 1 base short, with 18 bases between. CDR3 nucleotide sequence: TGTGCCAGCAGTCCAGGATACGGGACGACGTCCTACGAGCAGTACTTC. Amino acid sequence: CASSPGYGTTSYEQYF.

This chain uses TRBV18 with TRBJ2-7, with D possibly being TRBD1 (5 bases). The germline V and J ends were trimmed by 3 bases and 2 bases, with 11 bases remaining between them. Germline V lookup: CDR1 KGHSH, CDR2 LQKENI. There are 14 residues in the CDR3. CDR3 in amino acids: CASSPARQTYEQYF. Here the CDR3 DNA reads TGTGCCAGCTCACCCGCGCGACAGACCTACGAGCAGTACTTC.

This clonotype was picked up a small number of times. The rearrangement uses TRBV20-1 and TRBJ2-5; 7 bases match TRBD1. The CDR3 has 15 residues. The germline CDR1 and CDR2 sequences are DFQATT and SNEGSKA (reference sequence). After removal of 1 base from V and 5 bases from J, the junction contained 10 bases not matched to a gene. CDR3 sequence (DNA): TGCAGTGCTAGAGGGTCTAAGGGGGCAGGGGAGACCCAGTACTTC. Protein product: CSARGSKGAGETQYF.

The V call is TRBV20-1, the J call TRBJ1-2; 7 bases line up with TRBD1. Germline V lookup: CDR1 DFQATT, CDR2 SNEGSKA (reference sequence). This CDR3 comprises 12 residues. V was pared by 5 bases and J by 6 bases, with 6 bases of the junction left unmatched. The CDR3 DNA sequence: TGCAGTGCTGAGGGGGCGTACAATGGCTACACCTTC. This encodes CSAEGAYNGYTF.

The chain recombines TRBV29-1 with TRBJ2-1; 9 bases are a match to TRBD1. This CDR3 has 14 amino acids. Trimming removed 7 bases from V and 4 bases from J; junction bases left unmatched: 8. CDR1 is SQVTM and CDR2 is ANQGSEA in the germline V gene. The CDR3 DNA reads as TGCAGCGCCACCGGGACAGGGAGTTACAATGAGCAGTTCTTC. This sequence encodes CSATGTGSYNEQFF.

This chain links TRBV5-5 with TRBJ2-5; no reliable D call. The ends were cut back, 4 bases at V and 5 bases at J, with 9 bases in the middle. This CDR3 contains 12 residues. Germline CDR1 SGHKS, CDR2 YYEKEE (reference sequence). In DNA form, the CDR3 reads TGTGCCAGCAGCCAATGGGGTGAGACCCAGTACTTC. Translation: CASSQWGETQYF. Full variable domain (outside the CDR3, taken from reference TRBV5-5 and TRBJ2-5): DAGVTQSPTHLIKTRGQQVTLRCSPISGHKSVSWYQQVLGQGPQFIFQYYEKEERGRGNFPDRFSARQFPNYSSELNVNALLLGDSALYLCASSQWGETQYFGPGTRLLVL.